The 14 T cell receptor beta chains below all came from one sample that was sequenced in a study of blood T cell repertoires in COVID-19. Assay used: immunoSEQ multiplex PCR; TCRdb lists only in-frame clones, some missing. Here the sample spans fewer than 110,000 clones, around 88% being singletons. Sequencing was performed on peripheral blood. The receptor source for this set is a human donor in a cohort sampled during active COVID-19.

The chain uses TRBV3-1 (or the pseudogene TRBV3-2) and TRBJ2-5, with 9 positions matching TRBD2. Unmatched junction bases numbered 14, after V lost 6 bases and J lost 3 bases. Germline CDR1 LGHDT, CDR2 YNNKEL (reference sequence). The CDR3 sequence is 17 residues long. In nucleotides, the CDR3 is TGTGCCAGCAGACGGGTCTCCAGCGGGAGGTGGAAAGAGACCCAGTACTTC. Its protein is CASRRVSSGRWKETQYF.

The chain carries TRBV29-1 and TRBJ1-4; D call uncertain. The germline CDR1 and CDR2 sequences are SQVTM and ANQGSEA. CDR3 length: 13 amino acids. V lost 5 bases, J lost 5 bases, and 12 bases lay in between. CDR3: CSVLRRTNEKLFF. The CDR3 DNA reads as TGCAGCGTTTTGAGGCGCACCAATGAAAAACTGTTTTTT. Looking up the rest from reference TRBV29-1 and TRBJ1-4 gives the full variable domain: SAVISQKPSRDICQRGTSLTIQCQVDSQVTMMFWYRQQPGQSLTLIATANQGSEATYESGFVIDKFPISRPNLTFSTLTVSNMSPEDSSIYLCSVLRRTNEKLFFGSGTQLSVL.

The chain uses TRBV7-2 and TRBJ2-2; 10 bases fit TRBD2. Germline trimming cut 3 bases from V and 10 bases from J; bases unmatched to any gene: 8. This CDR3 has 15 amino acids. The germline CDR1 and CDR2 sequences are SGHTA and FQGNSA. The CDR3 spells CASSFSSGSDEELFF. In DNA, the CDR3 is TGTGCCAGCAGCTTCTCTAGCGGGAGTGACGAGGAGCTGTTTTTT.

This clone is a singleton in its sample. The chain recombines TRBV7-6 with TRBJ2-7; TRBD1 agrees at 8 bases. The CDR3 totals 13 residues. Trimming removed 5 bases from V and 5 bases from J; junction bases left unmatched: 5. The V gene's germline CDR1 is SGHVS and CDR2 FNYEAQ. The CDR3 bases are TGTGCCAGCAGCCGTGACAGGGGCGACGAGCAGTACTTC. Translating gives CASSRDRGDEQYF. Based on the CDR3 plus reference TRBV7-6 and TRBJ2-7, the full variable domain is GAGVSQSPRYKVTKRGQDVALRCDPISGHVSLYWYRQALGQGPEFLTYFNYEAQQDKSGLPNDRFSAERPEGSISTLTIQRTEQRDSAMYRCASSRDRGDEQYFGPGTRLTVT.

The J gene is TRBJ1-2, the V gene TRBV7-9, with 8 positions matching TRBD1. The CDR3 is 13 amino acids. J was trimmed by 4 bases and V by 4 bases; bases with no gene match: 2. CDR1 SEHNR and CDR2 FQNEAQ come from the germline V gene (reference sequence). CDR3 residues: CASSWDRTYGYTF. CDR3 sequence (DNA): TGTGCCAGCAGCTGGGACAGGACCTATGGCTACACCTTC.

This clone was observed once. V usage is TRBV20-1 and J usage is TRBJ2-7, with 9 bases identical to TRBD1. The CDR3 is 14 amino acids. V lost 3 bases, J lost 2 bases, and 5 bases stayed unmatched. Per germline, CDR1 DFQATT and CDR2 SNEGSKA (reference sequence). CDR3 sequence (DNA): TGCAGTGCTAGTCGACAGGGGGAAACCTACGAGCAGTACTTC. It yields the protein CSASRQGETYEQYF.

The chain combines TRBV19 with TRBJ2-7; 11 positions agree with TRBD1. Germline trimming cut 7 bases from V and 3 bases from J; bases unmatched to any gene: 5. Germline lookup yields CDR1 LNHDA and CDR2 SQIVND (reference sequence). The CDR3 contains 14 residues. As DNA, the CDR3 is TGTGCCAGTACGAAAGGGACAGGGGGCTACGAGCAGTACTTC. Its protein product is CASTKGTGGYEQYF.

The J gene is TRBJ1-1, the V gene TRBV7-6; D may be TRBD1 (5 bases). With 1 base removed from V and 5 bases from J, the gap between germline ends came to 11 bases. The germline gives CDR1 SGHVS, CDR2 FNYEAQ. This CDR3 has 14 amino acids. CDR3 region: CASSLVGALTEAFF. In DNA, the CDR3 is TGTGCCAGCAGCTTAGTAGGGGCCCTTACTGAAGCTTTCTTT.

V is TRBV6-5 and J is TRBJ2-5; a possible D gene is TRBD2 (6 bases). V was shortened by 2 bases and J by 4 bases, with 8 bases between the two germline ends. This CDR3 contains 13 residues. Germline-derived CDR1 and CDR2 are MNHEY and SVGAGI. For the CDR3, the DNA is TGTGCCAGCAGTTACGTGGAGGGAGAGACCCAGTACTTC. Its translation: CASSYVEGETQYF.

The chain carries TRBV5-1 and TRBJ1-3; perhaps TRBD1 as D (6 bases). The germline V and J ends were trimmed by 4 bases and 0 bases, with 20 bases remaining between them. CDR1 and CDR2 from the germline V gene are SGHRS and YFSETQ. The CDR3 runs 18 residues. DNA of the CDR3: TGCGCCAGCAGCGCTAGGACAGACGAAAGCCTCTCTGGAAACACCATATATTTT. It yields the protein CASSARTDESLSGNTIYF.

The gene calls are TRBV7-2 and TRBJ2-5, with TRBD1 matching over 8 bases. CDR1 is SGHTA, CDR2 FQGNSA, per germline. This CDR3 has 14 amino acids. V trimming: 5 bases; J trimming: 1 base; junction bases outside the gene matches: 3. CDR3 region: CASSPDRGQETQYF. CDR3 nucleotides: TGTGCCAGCAGCCCTGACAGGGGCCAAGAGACCCAGTACTTC.

The chain combines TRBV19 with TRBJ1-5; 11 bases agree with TRBD1. With V trimmed by 6 bases and J by 2 bases, 3 bases remained unmatched. Germline CDR1 and CDR2: LNHDA and SQIVND (reference sequence). The CDR3 covers 15 residues. The CDR3 sequence: CASRDRGRGNQPQHF. The CDR3 coding sequence is TGTGCCAGTAGGGACAGGGGGCGAGGCAATCAGCCCCAGCATTTT. Full variable domain (rest looked up from reference TRBV19 and TRBJ1-5): DGGITQSPKYLFRKEGQNVTLSCEQNLNHDAMYWYRQDPGQGLRLIYYSQIVNDFQKGDIAEGYSVSREKKESFPLTVTSAQKNPTAFYLCASRDRGRGNQPQHFGDGTRLSIL.

This clone was observed a few times. Other DNA sequences in the sample encode the same CDR3. The genes are TRBV7-9 and TRBJ2-3; the D is unclear. Trimming removed 1 base from V and 1 base from J, with 6 bases in between. Germline V gene sequence: CDR1 SEHNR, CDR2 FQNEAQ (reference sequence). CDR3 length: 14 residues. The CDR3 sequence: CASSLGTGTDTQYF. CDR3 sequence (DNA): TGTGCCAGCAGCTTAGGCACGGGCACAGATACGCAGTATTTT.

The chain combines TRBV11-2 with TRBJ2-5; a possible D gene is TRBD2 (6 bases). Germline assignment: CDR1 SGHAT and CDR2 FQNNGV. V gave up 4 bases and J gave up 0 bases, with 21 bases separating them. The CDR3 totals 18 residues. The CDR3 DNA reads as TGTGCCAGCAGCTCTGGAGGGAATCCTACCTCGTACCAAGAGACCCAGTACTTC. Protein product: CASSSGGNPTSYQETQYF.